This T cell receptor beta chain comes out of a study of OX40 agonist ivuxolimab in advanced cancers. As for the study in general: A mean age of roughly 62 years, range roughly 23 to 79, was recorded, and approximately 85% were male.

Measured with immunoSEQ multiplex PCR; TCRdb has only the in-frame clones, and not every one. The data show tens of thousands of clones, with around 90% seen just once and 0.95% to 1.2% held by the top ten. There are 17 residues in the CDR3. Trimming cost V 3 bases and J 1 base; bases outside gene matches: 8. In germline, CDR1 is LNHDA, CDR2 SQIVND (reference sequence). The sequences come from CD4+ or CD8+ T cells sorted from blood, collected in a trial of the OX40 agonist ivuxolimab. The gene calls are TRBV19 and TRBJ2-2; 7 bases are shared with TRBD2. The clonotype originates from an adult with an advanced solid tumor such as melanoma, head and neck, liver or kidney cancer. For the CDR3, the DNA is TGTGCCAGTAGTATCTCTGGCGGGAGCGGGAACACCGGGGAGCTGTTTTTT. It is translated as CASSISGGSGNTGELFF.